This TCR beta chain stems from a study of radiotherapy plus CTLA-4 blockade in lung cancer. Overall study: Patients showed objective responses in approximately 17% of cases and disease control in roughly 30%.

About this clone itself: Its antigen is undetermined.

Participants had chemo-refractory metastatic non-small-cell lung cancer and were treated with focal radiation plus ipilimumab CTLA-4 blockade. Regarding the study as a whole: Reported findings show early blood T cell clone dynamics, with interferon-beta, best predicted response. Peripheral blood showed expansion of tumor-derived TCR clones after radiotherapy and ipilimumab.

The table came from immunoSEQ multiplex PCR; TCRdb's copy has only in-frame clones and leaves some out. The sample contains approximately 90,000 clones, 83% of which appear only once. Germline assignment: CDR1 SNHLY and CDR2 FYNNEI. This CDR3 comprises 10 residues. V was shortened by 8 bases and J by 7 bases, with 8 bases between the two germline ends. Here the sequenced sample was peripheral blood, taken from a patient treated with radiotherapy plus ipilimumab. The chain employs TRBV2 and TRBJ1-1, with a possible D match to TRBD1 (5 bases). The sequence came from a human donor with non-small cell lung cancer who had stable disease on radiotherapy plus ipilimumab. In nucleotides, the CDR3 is TGTGCCAGCCTGGGGGTTGAAGCTTTCTTT. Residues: CASLGVEAFF.